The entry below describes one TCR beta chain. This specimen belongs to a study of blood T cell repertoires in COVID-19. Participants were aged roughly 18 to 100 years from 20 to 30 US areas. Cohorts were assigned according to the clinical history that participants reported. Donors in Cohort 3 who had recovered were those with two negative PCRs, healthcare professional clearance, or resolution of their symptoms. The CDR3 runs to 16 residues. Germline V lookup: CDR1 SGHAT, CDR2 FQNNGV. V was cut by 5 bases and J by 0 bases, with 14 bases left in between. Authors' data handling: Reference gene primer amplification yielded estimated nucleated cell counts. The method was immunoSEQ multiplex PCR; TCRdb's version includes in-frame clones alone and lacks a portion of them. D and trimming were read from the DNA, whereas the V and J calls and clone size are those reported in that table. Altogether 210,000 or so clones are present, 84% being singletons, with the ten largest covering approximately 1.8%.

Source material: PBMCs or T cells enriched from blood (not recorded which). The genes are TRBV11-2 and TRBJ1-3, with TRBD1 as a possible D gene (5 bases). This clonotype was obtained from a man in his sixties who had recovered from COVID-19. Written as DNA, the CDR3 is TGTGCCAGCAGCACCGGGGGACTCCGCTCTGGAAACACCATATATTTT. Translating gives CASSTGGLRSGNTIYF.